Described below is a single T cell receptor (beta chain) sequence and its context. This clone occurred a few times. Its antigen remains unidentified. Base qualities are not at hand, and no much larger clone is one base apart. Receptor libraries were prepared by the immunoSEQ multiplex PCR assay. To provide template for TCR sequencing, every sample had RNA extracted and reverse transcribed into cDNA. SuperScript III was used to make first-strand cDNA, primed with a 2:1 mix of oligo-dT and random hexamers. A synthetic immune receptor repertoire was used to measure amplification bias, and any remaining bias was corrected computationally. As for the original processing: Raw reads were preprocessed to remove errors, and CDR3 was defined by IMGT conventions from the conserved cysteine to phenylalanine. Clonality was computed by normalizing Shannon entropy by log2 of the number of productive unique TCRs and subtracting the result from 1. Whether scalp clones were CD4 or CD8 was inferred by matching scalp TCRbeta sequences against CD4 and CD8 repertoires sorted from blood. The clones in this table, taken by TCRdb from immuneACCESS, are in-frame only. Not every clone is retained; where verified, under half of the shortfall comes from an unresolved V gene, and the cause of the rest is unknown. D and trimming were read from the DNA, whereas the V and J calls and clone size are those reported in that table. The sample profile shows about 8,900 clones; 65% to 80% of them were found once. The ten largest clones capture roughly 15% of the sample.

CDR1 and CDR2 were assigned from the germline V gene (reference sequence) as SGHNT and YYREEE. Trimming leaves V shorter by 3 bases and J shorter by 3 bases, with the junction holding 5 bases beyond the gene matches. The CDR3, cysteine through phenylalanine, is 15 amino acids long. The read is trimmed to its CDR3 DNA, 45 bases read in frame from base 1. Lesional scalp punch biopsies and peripheral blood were collected from alopecia areata patients. Human scalp biopsies were immediately fixed in PAXgene tissue containers. The data derive from a study of CD8+ T cells in alopecia areata listed by TCRdb under 2018. Broadly, across the study: Treated patients were enrolled in an open-label pilot trial of oral tofacitinib, 5 to 10 mg twice daily, for moderate-to-severe alopecia areata. Patients received tofacitinib for 6 to 18 months and were then followed off drug for 6 months to check for delayed response and recurrence. To study T cell clonal expansion in alopecia areata, the researchers applied high-throughput TCRbeta sequencing to both the C3H/HeJ mouse model and human patients. In humans, TCRbeta sequencing was performed on scalp tissue and on sorted CD4+ and CD8+ peripheral blood T cells from healthy controls and from patients with patchy or totalis/universalis alopecia areata. Patients on tofacitinib were biopsied at baseline and after 4 and 24 weeks of treatment, and several of the patients also had a later scalp biopsy. Scalp clonality was compared across normal scalp (n=4), patchy alopecia areata scalp (n=8), and alopecia totalis/universalis scalp (n=8). RNA came from the PAXgene miRNA kit for fixed scalp, the miRNeasy kit for PBMCs, and the RNeasy kit for mouse skin. TCRbeta CDR3 regions were amplified by immunoSEQ multiplex PCR using 35 Vbeta forward and 13 Jbeta reverse primers. Study-wide findings and limitations: Shared TCR sequences between patients were less evident than in mice, which may be partly attributable to HLA diversity in the patient population. Higher clonality and more expanded CD8+ clones were observed in lesional scalp than in normal scalp, particularly in alopecia totalis/universalis, a finding suggestive of antigenic drive. Resident alphabeta T cells in normal human skin are also sequenced, complicating scalp TCR repertoire analysis, unlike mouse skin dominated by gammadelta T cells.

The chain links TRBV5-4 with TRBJ2-1; 8 bases in between match TRBD2. The source of this sequence is a human donor with alopecia areata. Sequencing input: skin. The CDR3 protein sequence reads: CASSSLAGNYNEQFF. At the DNA level, the sequence is TGTGCCAGCAGCTCTTTAGCGGGAAACTACAATGAGCAGTTCTTC. The CDR3 plus the reference TRBV5-4 and TRBJ2-1 genes for the other parts give the full variable domain: ETGVTQSPTHLIKTRGQQVTLRCSSQSGHNTVSWYQQALGQGPQFIFQYYREEENGRGNFPPRFSGLQFPNYSSELNVNALELDDSALYLCASSSLAGNYNEQFFGPGTRLTVL.